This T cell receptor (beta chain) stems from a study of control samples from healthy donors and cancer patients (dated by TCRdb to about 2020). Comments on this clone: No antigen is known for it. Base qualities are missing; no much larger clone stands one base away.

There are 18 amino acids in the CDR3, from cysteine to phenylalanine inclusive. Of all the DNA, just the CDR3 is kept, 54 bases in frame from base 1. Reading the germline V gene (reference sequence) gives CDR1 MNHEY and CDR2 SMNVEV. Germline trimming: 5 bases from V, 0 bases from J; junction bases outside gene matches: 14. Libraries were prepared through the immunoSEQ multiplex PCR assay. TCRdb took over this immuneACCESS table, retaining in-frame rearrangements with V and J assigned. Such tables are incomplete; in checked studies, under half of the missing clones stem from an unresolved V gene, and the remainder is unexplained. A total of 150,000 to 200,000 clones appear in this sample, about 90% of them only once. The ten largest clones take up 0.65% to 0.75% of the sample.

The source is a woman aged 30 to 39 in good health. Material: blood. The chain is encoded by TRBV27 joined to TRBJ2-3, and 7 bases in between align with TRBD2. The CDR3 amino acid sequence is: CASSPRTSWAPSTDTQYF. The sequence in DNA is TGTGCCAGCAGTCCACGGACTAGTTGGGCCCCTAGCACAGATACGCAGTATTTT.